Below, 10 T cell receptor beta chains from the same sample are listed, as sequenced in a study of T cells expressing NK-cell markers. TCRdb re-analyzed the 5' RACE reads; it lists each CDR3 protein once, without DNA. Its clone listing holds 550,000 or so distinct CDR3 sequences. The sequencing sample was made of blood T cells: a sorted CD56 or NKG2C T cell subset, CD4+ or CD8+ T cells, or bulk PBMC T cells (not recorded which). The receptor source for this set is a man younger than 30 in good health.

The rearrangement links TRBV18 to TRBJ2-7; TCRdb selects TRBD1, and the lack of DNA leaves this call unchecked. Germline V CDR1 and CDR2: KGHSH, LQKENI. This CDR3 spans 15 amino acids. The chain's CDR3 is CASSPARTGSYEQYF.

This chain connects TRBV11-2 to TRBJ2-1; TCRdb's D gene call, TRBD1, goes unchecked for lack of DNA. Germline V CDR1 and CDR2: SGHAT, FQNNGV. The CDR3 covers 14 residues. CDR3 protein: CASSLSGRGNEQFF.

The rearrangement uses TRBV9 and TRBJ2-3; TCRdb's D call, TRBD2, is unchecked because there is no DNA. The germline CDR1 and CDR2 sequences are SGDLS and YYNGEE. This CDR3 region has 14 residues. CDR3 sequence: CASSASGATDTQYF. The full variable domain, completed using reference TRBV9 and TRBJ2-3, is DSGVTQTPKHLITATGQRVTLRCSPRSGDLSVYWYQQSLDQGLQFLIQYYNGEERAKGNILERFSAQQFPDLHSELNLSSLELGDSALYFCASSASGATDTQYFGPGTRLTVL.

V usage is TRBV18 and J usage is TRBJ2-3. The CDR3 spans 14 residues. Germline lookup yields CDR1 KGHSH and CDR2 LQKENI. CDR3 protein: CASSPGMSTDTQYF.

This chain links TRBV12-3 or TRBV12-4 with TRBJ1-5; the D call from TCRdb, TRBD1, cannot be confirmed without DNA. The CDR3 sequence is 14 residues long. CDR3 residues: CASSPGGNNQPQHF.

This chain links TRBV4-3 with TRBJ1-1. This CDR3 spans 14 amino acids. Germline CDR1 reads LGHNA; CDR2 reads YSLEER. The chain's CDR3 is CASSQRSIGSEAFF.

The chain employs TRBV7-2 and TRBJ2-4; TCRdb calls TRBD1, which cannot be checked without DNA. The CDR3 is 19 residues long. Germline V lookup: CDR1 SGHTA, CDR2 FQGNSA. CDR3 amino acids: CASSYLTDRTFLAKNIQYF.

The V gene is TRBV29-1, the J gene TRBJ2-3; the D gene TCRdb calls, TRBD1, cannot be checked with no DNA. The CDR3 contains 16 residues. Per germline, CDR1 SQVTM and CDR2 ANQGSEA. CDR3 sequence reads: CSVERNRGRGTDTQYF.

The chain recombines TRBV18 with TRBJ2-1; absent DNA, TCRdb's TRBD2 call cannot be checked. Germline CDR1 KGHSH, CDR2 LQKENI. The length of the CDR3 is 17 residues. The CDR3 is CASSPLIGTSGYNEQFF.

The chain employs TRBV12-3 or TRBV12-4 and TRBJ2-1; without DNA, the TCRdb call of TRBD2 cannot be checked. The CDR3 is made up of 18 amino acids. CDR3 amino acids: CASSLYVLGREGYNEQFF.